The 27 T cell receptor beta chains below were found in one sample sequenced in a study of early stage breast cancer tumors. Sequenced by immunoSEQ multiplex PCR; TCRdb stores in-frame clones only, minus some. The sample records about 72,000 clones, approximately 80% being singletons. The material sequenced was blood. The receptors originated from a person in their sixties with breast cancer.

V usage is TRBV7-2 and J usage is TRBJ1-1; D is unclear. CDR1 and CDR2 (germline): SGHTA, FQGNSA. The V and J ends lost 5 bases and 1 base respectively, with 8 bases between them. The CDR3 runs 13 residues. The CDR3 sequence is CASSGQTNTEAFF. The CDR3 DNA reads as TGTGCCAGCAGCGGGCAAACGAACACTGAAGCTTTCTTT.

The chain joins TRBV7-8 to TRBJ1-5; 7 bases match TRBD1. CDR1 is SGHVS and CDR2 is FQNEAQ in the germline V gene. The CDR3 runs to 15 residues. V lost 5 bases, J lost 2 bases, and 6 bases stayed unmatched. CDR3 protein: CASSPTGLGNQPQHF. The DNA for the CDR3 is TGTGCCAGCAGCCCGACAGGGTTGGGCAATCAGCCCCAGCATTTT.

The chain couples TRBV28 to TRBJ1-1; unclear D gene. Germline loops: CDR1 MDHEN, CDR2 SYDVKM. This CDR3 is 12 amino acids long. CDR3 loop: CATIGSNTEAFF. The DNA of the CDR3 is TGTGCAACCATTGGGTCGAACACTGAAGCTTTCTTT.

The rearrangement joins TRBV6-6 to TRBJ1-2, with unresolved D. The ends were cut back, 7 bases at V and 7 bases at J, with 16 bases in the middle. Germline loops: CDR1 MNHNY, CDR2 SVGAGI (reference sequence). The CDR3 totals 13 residues. The CDR3 is CASTGTDSGGYTF. In DNA form, the CDR3 reads TGTGCCAGCACTGGCACGGACTCTGGTGGCTACACCTTC.

The chain is built from TRBV7-3 and TRBJ2-3, with D perhaps TRBD2 (5 bases). Trimming pared 5 bases from V and 1 base from J, leaving 16 bases between. The CDR3 covers 16 residues. In germline, CDR1 is SGHTA, CDR2 FQGTGA. The CDR3: CASSAGLTLGTDTQYF. CDR3 in DNA: TGTGCCAGCAGCGCGGGCCTCACGTTGGGCACAGATACGCAGTATTTT.

The chain carries TRBV29-1 and TRBJ2-1; weak D call: TRBD1 (5 bases). V was trimmed by 7 bases and J by 6 bases, leaving 13 bases between them. The CDR3 is 12 amino acids. Germline V gives CDR1 SQVTM, CDR2 ANQGSEA. CDR3 DNA: TGCAGCGCCGAAGGGGCCAGCAATGAGCAGTTCTTC. It translates to CSAEGASNEQFF.

This rearrangement joins TRBV18 to TRBJ2-7; D remains unclear. Germline CDR1 and CDR2: KGHSH and LQKENI. The length of the CDR3 is 14 residues. The V end was cut by 0 bases, the J end by 3 bases, with 9 bases between. CDR3 nucleotide sequence: TGTGCCAGCTCACCACCGGTCGACGGCTACGAGCAGTACTTC. This translates into CASSPPVDGYEQYF. The full variable domain, its missing parts supplied by reference TRBV18 and TRBJ2-7, is NAGVMQNPRHLVRRRGQEARLRCSPMKGHSHVYWYRQLPEEGLKFMVYLQKENIIDESGMPKERFSAEFPKEGPSILRIQQVVRGDSAAYFCASSPPVDGYEQYFGPGTRLTVT.

The chain is built from TRBV11-1 and TRBJ1-6, with D perhaps TRBD1 (5 bases). V was pared by 4 bases and J by 8 bases, with 15 bases between. The germline CDR1 and CDR2 sequences are SGHAT and FQDESV (reference sequence). CDR3 size: 15 residues. The CDR3 region has the DNA TGTGCCAGCAGCTACCGCGGGACGGAGGATTCACCCCTCCACTTT. Encoded protein: CASSYRGTEDSPLHF.

The V gene is TRBV30, the J gene TRBJ2-2; D might be TRBD2 (6 bases). Germline CDR1 GTSNPN, CDR2 SVGIG (reference sequence). V lost 2 bases and J lost 7, with 14 bases in between. CDR3 length equals 14 residues. CDR3 DNA sequence: TGTGCCTGGAGTCTCGGGGGAGCCAACGGGGAGCTGTTTTTT. Its translation is CAWSLGGANGELFF.

J is TRBJ1-5 and V is TRBV2, with D perhaps matching TRBD1 (6 bases). CDR1 SNHLY and CDR2 FYNNEI come from the germline V gene. The V and J ends lost 0 bases and 6 bases respectively, with 12 bases between them. The CDR3 extends over 15 amino acids. The CDR3 here is CASSEAAGHAQPQHF. The CDR3 region has the DNA TGTGCCAGCAGTGAAGCAGCGGGACACGCTCAGCCCCAGCATTTT.

The chain recombines TRBV4-1 with TRBJ2-1, with TRBD2 as a possible D gene (7 bases). Trimming took off 4 bases at V and 1 base at J, with 14 bases between the two ends. The CDR3 extends over 16 amino acids. Germline assignment: CDR1 MGHRA and CDR2 YSYEKL. Written as DNA, the CDR3 is TGCGCCAGCAGCCCCCTAGGGGGGGGGTCCTACAATGAGCAGTTCTTC. It codes for CASSPLGGGSYNEQFF.

This clone was detected only a few times. This chain links TRBV7-2 with TRBJ2-1; D possibly corresponds to TRBD1 (5 bases). From germline, CDR1 is SGHTA and CDR2 FQGNSA. The CDR3 covers 16 residues. Trimming removed 0 bases from V and 8 bases from J, with 17 bases in between. CDR3 region: CASSLAPGLNRDEQFF. The CDR3 DNA follows: TGTGCCAGCAGCTTAGCGCCAGGGCTTAATCGGGATGAGCAGTTCTTC.

The rearrangement uses TRBV15 and TRBJ2-7; D is unclear. V was trimmed by 1 base and J by 7 bases, leaving 14 bases between them. CDR1 and CDR2 from the germline V gene are LNHNV and YYDKDF (reference sequence). The CDR3 is 14 amino acids. CDR3 protein: CATSRGPYRSEQYF. The DNA of the CDR3 is TGTGCCACCAGCAGAGGACCCTACCGTTCGGAGCAGTACTTC. The full variable domain, its missing parts supplied by reference TRBV15 and TRBJ2-7, is DAMVIQNPRYQVTQFGKPVTLSCSQTLNHNVMYWYQQKSSQAPKLLFHYYDKDFNNEADTPDNFQSRRPNTSFCFLDIRSPGLGDTAMYLCATSRGPYRSEQYFGPGTRLTVT.

This clone turned up a few times. The rearrangement uses TRBV7-9 and TRBJ2-5; D gene uncertain. Looked up from germline, CDR1 is SEHNR and CDR2 is FQNEAQ (reference sequence). The CDR3 spans 12 residues. Trimming removed 5 bases from V and 0 bases from J, with 4 bases in between. The CDR3 nucleotides read TGTGCCAGCAGCGCGAACCAAGAGACCCAGTACTTC. Encoded protein: CASSANQETQYF. Drawing the rest from reference TRBV7-9 and TRBJ2-5, the complete variable domain is DTGVSQNPRHKITKRGQNVTFRCDPISEHNRLYWYRQTLGQGPEFLTYFQNEAQLEKSRLLSDRFSAERPKGSFSTLEIQRTEQGDSAMYLCASSANQETQYFGPGTRLLVL.

The V and J genes are TRBV11-2 and TRBJ2-5; 10 positions agree with TRBD1. Trimming took 3 bases from V and 5 from J; bases not matched to a gene: 9. Germline CDR1 is SGHAT and CDR2 is FQNNGV. The CDR3 consists of 16 residues. CDR3 sequence: CASSLSYGQGVETQYF. The CDR3 bases are TGTGCCAGCAGCTTGAGCTACGGACAGGGGGTGGAGACCCAGTACTTC.

This clone was recorded once. This chain uses TRBV28 with TRBJ2-3; TRBD2 matches at 11 bases. J lost 5 bases, V lost 2 bases, and 12 bases had no gene match. Looked up from germline, CDR1 is MDHEN and CDR2 is SYDVKM. The CDR3 has 18 amino acids. The CDR3 loop reads CASSLGGLAGGTGDTQYF. CDR3 sequence (DNA): TGTGCCAGCAGTTTAGGGGGGTTAGCGGGAGGGACGGGAGATACGCAGTATTTT.

This clone was seen once. The V gene is TRBV5-8, the J gene TRBJ1-5; no firm D call. The V gene lost 2 bases and the J gene lost 6 bases, with 6 bases spanning the gap. Germline assignment: CDR1 SGHTS and CDR2 YDEGEE. The CDR3 is 12 amino acids. This CDR3 reads CASSFQAQPQHF. Written as DNA, the CDR3 is TGTGCCAGCAGCTTCCAAGCTCAGCCCCAGCATTTT.

The chain uses TRBV19 and TRBJ1-1, with D hard to call. The ends were cut back, 6 bases at V and 6 bases at J, with 11 bases in the middle. CDR3 length equals 12 residues. Germline CDR1 is LNHDA and CDR2 is SQIVND (reference sequence). CDR3 loop: CASSDPPSEAFF. The DNA of the CDR3 is TGTGCCAGTAGCGATCCGCCTTCTGAAGCTTTCTTT. Supplemented by reference TRBV19 and TRBJ1-1, the full variable domain reads DGGITQSPKYLFRKEGQNVTLSCEQNLNHDAMYWYRQDPGQGLRLIYYSQIVNDFQKGDIAEGYSVSREKKESFPLTVTSAQKNPTAFYLCASSDPPSEAFFGQGTRLTVV.

The chain joins TRBV9 to TRBJ2-5, with 8 bases identical to TRBD2. The CDR3 length is 14 residues. After removal of 3 bases from V and 4 bases from J, the junction contained 5 bases not matched to a gene. Germline values: CDR1 SGDLS, CDR2 YYNGEE. The CDR3 bases are TGTGCCAGCAGCGCCGGGACTAGGGTAGAGACCCAGTACTTC. Its translation is CASSAGTRVETQYF.

V gene TRBV4-2 combines with J gene TRBJ1-5; no firm D call. V was pared by 0 bases and J by 4 bases, with 10 bases between. In germline, CDR1 is LGHNA, CDR2 YNFKEQ. The CDR3 totals 15 residues. CDR3 in DNA: TGTGCCAGCAGCCAAGAGGAGACGGAAAATCAGCCCCAGCATTTT. This encodes CASSQEETENQPQHF.

The V and J genes are TRBV6-6 and TRBJ1-4, with D perhaps TRBD1 (6 bases). V was clipped by 2 bases and J by 6 bases, with 13 bases between them. Germline V gene sequence: CDR1 MNHNY, CDR2 SVGAGI (reference sequence). The CDR3 is 15 amino acids. The DNA of the CDR3 is TGTGCCAGCAGTTACGAGGGGGGGGGTGATGAAAAACTGTTTTTT. Translating gives CASSYEGGGDEKLFF.

The rearrangement joins TRBV18 to TRBJ1-4, with D hard to call. CDR1 is KGHSH, CDR2 LQKENI, per germline. This CDR3 contains 12 residues. With 2 bases removed from V and 6 bases from J, the gap between germline ends came to 4 bases. The DNA of the CDR3 is TGTGCCAGCTCACCAGACGATGAAAAACTGTTTTTT. Its translation: CASSPDDEKLFF.

This clone appeared once. V gene TRBV9 combines with J gene TRBJ2-6; possibly TRBD1 or TRBD2 for D (7 bases each). The V and J ends lost 4 bases and 3 bases respectively, with 29 bases between them. The germline gives CDR1 SGDLS, CDR2 YYNGEE. This CDR3 is built from 21 residues. DNA of the CDR3: TGTGCCAGCAGCACTAATACAGAAGGCAGGGGGGGCATCTTTGGGGCCAACGTCCTGACTTTC. It encodes CASSTNTEGRGGIFGANVLTF.

The chain couples TRBV5-8 to TRBJ1-5; D remains ambiguous. The CDR3 has 13 amino acids. In germline, CDR1 is SGHTS, CDR2 YDEGEE. The V and J ends lost 0 bases and 7 bases respectively, with 8 bases between them. The DNA for the CDR3 is TGTGCCAGCAGCTTGGCCGGTAGACAGCCCCAGCATTTT. Protein: CASSLAGRQPQHF.

This clone came up once. The chain joins TRBV6-5 to TRBJ1-3; D gene ambiguous. The V gene's germline CDR1 is MNHEY and CDR2 SVGAGI. Trimming stripped 4 bases from V and 0 bases from J, with 13 bases between. The CDR3 is made up of 16 amino acids. The chain's CDR3 is CASSWRRESSGNTIYF. CDR3 bases: TGTGCCAGCAGTTGGAGAAGGGAAAGCTCTGGAAACACCATATATTTT.

The chain combines TRBV7-9 with TRBJ2-5, with TRBD1 matching over 11 bases. The V gene end was trimmed by 2 bases and the J gene end by 7 bases; junction bases not matched to a gene: 6. This CDR3 is built from 15 residues. Germline loops: CDR1 SEHNR, CDR2 FQNEAQ (reference sequence). The CDR3 loop is CASSLIGQGAWTQYF. The CDR3 DNA is TGTGCCAGCAGCTTAATAGGACAGGGGGCTTGGACCCAGTACTTC.

V gene TRBV11-2 combines with J gene TRBJ2-5; 8 bases agree with TRBD2. The CDR3 covers 18 residues. V lost 1 base and J lost 1; bases outside the gene matches: 11. Germline assignment: CDR1 SGHAT and CDR2 FQNNGV. The CDR3 loop reads CASSLGRGAAATQETQYF. Here the CDR3 DNA reads TGTGCCAGCAGCTTAGGGCGGGGGGCGGCGGCCACCCAAGAGACCCAGTACTTC.